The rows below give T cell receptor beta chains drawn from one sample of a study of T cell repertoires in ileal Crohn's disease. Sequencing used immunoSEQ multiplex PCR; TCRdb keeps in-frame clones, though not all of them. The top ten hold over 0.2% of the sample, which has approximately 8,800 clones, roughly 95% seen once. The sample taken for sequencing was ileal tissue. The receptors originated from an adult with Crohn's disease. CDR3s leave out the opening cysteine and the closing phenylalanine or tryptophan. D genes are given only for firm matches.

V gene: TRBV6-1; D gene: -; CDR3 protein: ASIWSRNQETQY
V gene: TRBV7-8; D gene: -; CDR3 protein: ASSFSGGNGYT
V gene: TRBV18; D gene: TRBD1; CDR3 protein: ASSRGAGTGQFNTQY
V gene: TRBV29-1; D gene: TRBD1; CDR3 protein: SVEVTGGAYGYT
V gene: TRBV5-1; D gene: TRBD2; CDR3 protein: ASRTSTGGYNEQF
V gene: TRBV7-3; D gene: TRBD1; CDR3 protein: ASSLRQGVDTQY
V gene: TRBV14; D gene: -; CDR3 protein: ASSRQGNTEAF
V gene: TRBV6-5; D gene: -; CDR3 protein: ASSSTGTGANVLT
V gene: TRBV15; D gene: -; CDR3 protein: ATSRGLEGGYT
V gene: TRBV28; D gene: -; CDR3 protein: ASRPKQSYNSPLH
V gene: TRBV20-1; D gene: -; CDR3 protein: SARDVTEAF
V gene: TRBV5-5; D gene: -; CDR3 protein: ASSLLGSYQPQH
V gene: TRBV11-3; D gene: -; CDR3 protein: ASSLGRADGYT
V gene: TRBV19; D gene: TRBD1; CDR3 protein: ASSFAGGNQPQH
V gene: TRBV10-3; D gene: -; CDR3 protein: AISGTTGIDNEQF
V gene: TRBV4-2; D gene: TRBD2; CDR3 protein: ASRPTGTSGETQY
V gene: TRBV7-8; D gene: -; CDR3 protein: ASSLGAEGGELF
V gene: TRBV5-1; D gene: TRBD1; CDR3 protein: ASSLKTGVTEAF
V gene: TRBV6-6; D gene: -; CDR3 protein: ASSYSRATNEKLF
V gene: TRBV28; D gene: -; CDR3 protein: ASSLEPLRVSGNTIY
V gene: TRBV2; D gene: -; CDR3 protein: ASSEGQGDSQPQH
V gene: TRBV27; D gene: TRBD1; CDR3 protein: ASSLQKGQGNSPLH
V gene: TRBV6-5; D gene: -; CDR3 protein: ASSRGWTNEKLF
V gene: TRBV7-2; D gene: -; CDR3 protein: ASSLSGKTGELF
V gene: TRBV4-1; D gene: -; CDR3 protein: ASSPGEGRNTEAF
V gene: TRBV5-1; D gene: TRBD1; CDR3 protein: ASSPGQGSYEQY
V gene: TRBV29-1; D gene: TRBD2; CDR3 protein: SVVGIGIWEGAAGQTQY
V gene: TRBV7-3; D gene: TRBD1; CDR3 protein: ASSLMGTVNEQF
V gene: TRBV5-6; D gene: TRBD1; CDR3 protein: ASSLAGGGGYT
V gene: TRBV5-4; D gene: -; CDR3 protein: ASSLGSTSSTDTQY
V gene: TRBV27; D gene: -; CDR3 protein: ASTPSGAGQPQH
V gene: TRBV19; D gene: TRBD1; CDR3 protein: ASRVQGAHSTEAF
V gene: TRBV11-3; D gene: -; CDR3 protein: ASSLRGGEQF
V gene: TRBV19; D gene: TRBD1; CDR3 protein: ASRGTGARNEQF
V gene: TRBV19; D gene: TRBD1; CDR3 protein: ASVPGTGLLQPQH
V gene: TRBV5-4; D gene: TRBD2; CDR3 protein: ASSLAQGEGNEQF
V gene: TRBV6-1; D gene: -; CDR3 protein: ASSRDIADNEQF
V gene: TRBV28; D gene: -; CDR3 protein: ASRQGRDTGELF
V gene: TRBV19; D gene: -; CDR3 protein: ASTGASYNEQF
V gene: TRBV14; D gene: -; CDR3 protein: ASSRRQISSYNEQF